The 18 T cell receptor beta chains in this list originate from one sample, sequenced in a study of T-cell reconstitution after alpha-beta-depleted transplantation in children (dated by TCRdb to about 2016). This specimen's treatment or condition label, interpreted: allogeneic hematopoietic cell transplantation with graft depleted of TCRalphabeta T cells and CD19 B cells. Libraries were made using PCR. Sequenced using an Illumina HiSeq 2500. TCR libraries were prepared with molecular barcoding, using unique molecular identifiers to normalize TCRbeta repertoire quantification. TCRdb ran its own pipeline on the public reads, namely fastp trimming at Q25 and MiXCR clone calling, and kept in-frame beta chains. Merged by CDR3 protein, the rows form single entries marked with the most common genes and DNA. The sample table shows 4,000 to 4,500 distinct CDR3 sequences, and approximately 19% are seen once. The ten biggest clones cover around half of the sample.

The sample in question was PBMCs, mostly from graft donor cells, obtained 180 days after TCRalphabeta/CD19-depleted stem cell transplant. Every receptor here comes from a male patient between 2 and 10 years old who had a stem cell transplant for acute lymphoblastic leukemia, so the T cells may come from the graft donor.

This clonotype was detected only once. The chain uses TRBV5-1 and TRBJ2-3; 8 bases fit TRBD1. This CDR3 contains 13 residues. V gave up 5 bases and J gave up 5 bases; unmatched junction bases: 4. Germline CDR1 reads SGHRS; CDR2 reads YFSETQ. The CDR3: CASSRTGQDTQYF. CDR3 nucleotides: TGCGCCAGCAGTCGGACAGGGCAAGATACGCAGTATTTT.

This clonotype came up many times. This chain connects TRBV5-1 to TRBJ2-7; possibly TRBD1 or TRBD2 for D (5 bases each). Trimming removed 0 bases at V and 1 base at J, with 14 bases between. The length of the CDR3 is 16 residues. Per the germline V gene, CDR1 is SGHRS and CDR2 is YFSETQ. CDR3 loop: CASSLAPSGSSYEQYF. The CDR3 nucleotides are TGCGCCAGCAGCTTGGCCCCATCAGGGAGTTCCTACGAGCAGTACTTC.

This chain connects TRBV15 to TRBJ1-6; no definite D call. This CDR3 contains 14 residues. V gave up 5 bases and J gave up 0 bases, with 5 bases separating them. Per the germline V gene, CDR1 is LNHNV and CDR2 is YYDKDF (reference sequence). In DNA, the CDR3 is TGTGCCACCAGCGGGGACTCCTATAATTCACCCCTCCACTTT. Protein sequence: CATSGDSYNSPLHF.

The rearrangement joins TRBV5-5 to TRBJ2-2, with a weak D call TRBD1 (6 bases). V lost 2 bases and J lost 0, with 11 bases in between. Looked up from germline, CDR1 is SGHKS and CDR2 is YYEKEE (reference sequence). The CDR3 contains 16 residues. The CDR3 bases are TGTGCCAGCAGCTTTTGGACAGTATCGAACACCGGGGAGCTGTTTTTT. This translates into CASSFWTVSNTGELFF. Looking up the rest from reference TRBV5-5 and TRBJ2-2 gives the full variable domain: DAGVTQSPTHLIKTRGQQVTLRCSPISGHKSVSWYQQVLGQGPQFIFQYYEKEERGRGNFPDRFSARQFPNYSSELNVNALLLGDSALYLCASSFWTVSNTGELFFGEGSRLTVL.

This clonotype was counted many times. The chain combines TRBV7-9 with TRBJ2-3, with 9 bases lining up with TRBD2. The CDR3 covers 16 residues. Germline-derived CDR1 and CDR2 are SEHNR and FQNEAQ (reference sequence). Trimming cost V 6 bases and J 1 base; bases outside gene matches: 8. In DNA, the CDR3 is TGTGCCAGCAGACTTAGCGGGAGTCCCCGCACAGATACGCAGTATTTT. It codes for CASRLSGSPRTDTQYF.

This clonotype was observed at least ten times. The CDR3 protein is CSVIPGELFF. CDR3 bases: TGCAGCGTAATCCCCGGGGAGCTGTTTTTT. V and J are TRBV29-1 and TRBJ2-2; D remains ambiguous. The CDR3 spans 10 residues. Trimming took off 6 bases at V and 6 bases at J, with 5 bases between the two ends. Germline CDR1 SQVTM, CDR2 ANQGSEA.

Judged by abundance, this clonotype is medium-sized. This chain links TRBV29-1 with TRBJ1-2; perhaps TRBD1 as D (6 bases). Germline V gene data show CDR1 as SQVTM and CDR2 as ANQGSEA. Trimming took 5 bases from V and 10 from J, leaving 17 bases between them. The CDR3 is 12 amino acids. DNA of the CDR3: TGCAGCGTTCGCGGTAGGGGGGAGCCCTACACCTTC. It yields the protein CSVRGRGEPYTF.

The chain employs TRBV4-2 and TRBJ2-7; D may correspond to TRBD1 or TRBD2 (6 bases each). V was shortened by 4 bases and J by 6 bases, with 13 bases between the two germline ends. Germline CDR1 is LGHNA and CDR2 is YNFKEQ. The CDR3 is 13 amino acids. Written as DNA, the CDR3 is TGTGCCAGCAGCCCCGGGGGCCCGGGCGAGCAGTACTTC. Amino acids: CASSPGGPGEQYF.

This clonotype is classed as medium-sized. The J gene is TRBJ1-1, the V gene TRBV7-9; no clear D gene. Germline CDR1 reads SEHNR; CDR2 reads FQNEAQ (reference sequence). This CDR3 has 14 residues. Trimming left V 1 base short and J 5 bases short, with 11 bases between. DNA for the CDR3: TGTGCCAGCAGCTTAGGCCTTTATTCGACTGAAGCTTTCTTT. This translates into CASSLGLYSTEAFF.

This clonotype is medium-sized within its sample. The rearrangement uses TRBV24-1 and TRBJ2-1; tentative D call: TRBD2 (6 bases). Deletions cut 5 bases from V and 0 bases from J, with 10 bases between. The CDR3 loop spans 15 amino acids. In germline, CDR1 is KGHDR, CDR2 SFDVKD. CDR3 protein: CATSGDGSSYNEQFF. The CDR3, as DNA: TGTGCCACCAGTGGCGACGGGAGCTCCTACAATGAGCAGTTCTTC.

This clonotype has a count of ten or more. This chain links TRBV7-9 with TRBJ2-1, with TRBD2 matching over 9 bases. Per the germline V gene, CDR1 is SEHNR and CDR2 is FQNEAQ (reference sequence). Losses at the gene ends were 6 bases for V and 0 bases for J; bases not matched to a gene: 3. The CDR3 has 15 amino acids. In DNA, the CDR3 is TGTGCCAGCAGATTTAGCGGGAGCTCCTACAATGAGCAGTTCTTC. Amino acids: CASRFSGSSYNEQFF. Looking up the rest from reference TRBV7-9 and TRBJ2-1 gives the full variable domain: DTGVSQNPRHKITKRGQNVTFRCDPISEHNRLYWYRQTLGQGPEFLTYFQNEAQLEKSRLLSDRFSAERPKGSFSTLEIQRTEQGDSAMYLCASRFSGSSYNEQFFGPGTRLTVL.

The CDR3 region is CAARGRSGNTIYF. The CDR3 DNA follows: TGTGCCGCCAGAGGACGCTCTGGAAACACCATATATTTT. The genes are TRBV6-1 and TRBJ1-3; the D is unclear. CDR1 MNHNS and CDR2 SASEGT come from the germline V gene. The CDR3 totals 13 residues. Trimming took 11 bases from V and 0 from J, leaving 11 bases between them.

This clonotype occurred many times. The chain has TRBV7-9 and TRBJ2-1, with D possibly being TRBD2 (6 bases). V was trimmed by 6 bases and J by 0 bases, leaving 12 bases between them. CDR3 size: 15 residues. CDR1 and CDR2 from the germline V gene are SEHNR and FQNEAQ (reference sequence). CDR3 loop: CASSRLGISYNEQFF. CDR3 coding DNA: TGTGCCAGCAGTCGACTAGGGATCTCCTACAATGAGCAGTTCTTC.

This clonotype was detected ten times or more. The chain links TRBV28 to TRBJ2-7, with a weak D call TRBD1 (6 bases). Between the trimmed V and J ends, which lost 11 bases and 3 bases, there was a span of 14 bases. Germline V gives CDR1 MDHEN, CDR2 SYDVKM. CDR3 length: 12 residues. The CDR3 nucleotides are TGTGCCTGCCACAGGGTCGGCTACGAGCAGTACTTC. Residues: CACHRVGYEQYF.

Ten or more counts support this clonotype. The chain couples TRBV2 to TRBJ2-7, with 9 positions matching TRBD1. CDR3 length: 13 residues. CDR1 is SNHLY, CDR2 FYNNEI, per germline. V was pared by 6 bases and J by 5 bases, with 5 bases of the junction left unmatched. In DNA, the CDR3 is TGTGCCAGCAGCGGGACAGGGAGGAACGAGCAGTACTTC. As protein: CASSGTGRNEQYF.

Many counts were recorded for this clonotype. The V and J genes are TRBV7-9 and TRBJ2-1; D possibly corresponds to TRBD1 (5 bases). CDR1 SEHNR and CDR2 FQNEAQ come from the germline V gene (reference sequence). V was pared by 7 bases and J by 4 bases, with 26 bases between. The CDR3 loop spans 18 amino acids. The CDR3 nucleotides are TGTGCCAGCATCCCCAGGGCCTCTCCCCACCGAGGATACAATGAGCAGTTCTTC. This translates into CASIPRASPHRGYNEQFF.

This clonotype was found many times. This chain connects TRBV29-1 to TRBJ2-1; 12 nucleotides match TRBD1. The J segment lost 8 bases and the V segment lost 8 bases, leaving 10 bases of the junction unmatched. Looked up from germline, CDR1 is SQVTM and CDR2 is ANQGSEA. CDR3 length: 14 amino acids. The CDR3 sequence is CSTRPGTGGDEQFF. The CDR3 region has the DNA TGCAGCACTCGTCCCGGGACAGGGGGCGATGAGCAGTTCTTC.

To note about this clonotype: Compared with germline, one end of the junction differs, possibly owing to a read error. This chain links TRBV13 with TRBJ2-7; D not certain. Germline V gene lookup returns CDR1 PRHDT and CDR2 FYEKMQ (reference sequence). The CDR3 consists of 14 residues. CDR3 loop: CASSPTWESYELYF. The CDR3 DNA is TGTGCCAGCAGCCCGACATGGGAATCCTACGAGCTGTACTTC.